These 9 T cell receptor beta chains originate from one sample sequenced in a study of blood T cell repertoires in COVID-19. Here immunoSEQ multiplex PCR was the method, and the copy in TCRdb shows in-frame clones only, minus some. The repertoire includes 55,000 to 85,000 clones, over 75% of them detected once, and approximately 4.9% sits in the top ten. Input material: peripheral blood. These TCRs come from a woman aged 18-29 years with acute or convalescent COVID-19.

This clone was seen once. The J gene is TRBJ1-6, the V gene TRBV6-5; D might be TRBD1 (6 bases). Trimming removed 7 bases at V and 7 bases at J, with 11 bases between. Germline CDR1 and CDR2: MNHEY and SVGAGI. The CDR3 has 13 residues. The CDR3 nucleotides are TGTGCCAGCACTGGGGGCAGGAATTCACCCCTCCACTTT. This codes for CASTGGRNSPLHF.

The genes are TRBV2 and TRBJ1-3, with unresolved D. This CDR3 has 14 residues. Trimming shortened V by 4 bases and J by 3 bases, and 10 bases separated the two germline ends. The germline gives CDR1 SNHLY, CDR2 FYNNEI. The CDR3 coding sequence is TGTGCCAGCAGTGTGGAGGGCCTTGGAAACACCATATATTTT. This translates into CASSVEGLGNTIYF.

The rearrangement links TRBV7-9 to TRBJ1-3; perhaps TRBD1 as D (5 bases). The germline CDR1 and CDR2 sequences are SEHNR and FQNEAQ (reference sequence). Between the trimmed V and J ends, which lost 5 bases and 4 bases, there was a span of 15 bases. The CDR3 covers 15 residues. The CDR3 region is CASSMSRVGGNTIYF. The CDR3 DNA sequence: TGTGCCAGCAGCATGTCCAGGGTCGGCGGAAACACCATATATTTT.

The V gene is TRBV2, the J gene TRBJ1-5; TRBD1 might be the D (5 bases). V was trimmed by 5 bases and J by 3 bases, leaving 8 bases between them. The CDR3 covers 13 residues. The germline gives CDR1 SNHLY, CDR2 FYNNEI. The CDR3 DNA sequence: TGTGCCAGCAGTACAGGATACAATCAGCCCCAGCATTTT. It encodes CASSTGYNQPQHF.

This clone was detected once. The chain couples TRBV4-2 to TRBJ2-1, with 9 bases aligning to TRBD2. This CDR3 has 17 amino acids. Trimming took 0 bases from V and 4 from J; bases not matched to a gene: 7. Germline CDR1 reads LGHNA; CDR2 reads YNFKEQ. CDR3 DNA sequence: TGTGCCAGCAGCCAAGATTTCGCGGGGGGGCCATACAATGAGCAGTTCTTC. Translating it yields CASSQDFAGGPYNEQFF.

The genes are TRBV11-2 and TRBJ2-1, with D tentatively TRBD1 (5 bases). V was trimmed by 4 bases and J by 6 bases, leaving 16 bases between them. The CDR3 consists of 15 residues. Germline values: CDR1 SGHAT, CDR2 FQNNGV. In DNA form, the CDR3 reads TGTGCCAGCAGCTCGCTGGAACAGGAAGGCAATGAGCAGTTCTTC. Amino acid sequence: CASSSLEQEGNEQFF.

The V and J genes are TRBV5-1 and TRBJ1-5, with D hard to call. The CDR3 runs 14 residues. The germline gives CDR1 SGHRS, CDR2 YFSETQ. Trimming stripped 0 bases from V and 5 bases from J, with 9 bases between. In DNA form, the CDR3 reads TGCGCCAGCAGCTTGGGGGGAGCCGATCAGCCCCAGCATTTT. It translates to CASSLGGADQPQHF.

The chain links TRBV30 to TRBJ2-3; D possibly corresponds to TRBD1 (5 bases). Between the trimmed V and J ends, which lost 0 bases and 2 bases, there was a span of 21 bases. Germline CDR1 reads GTSNPN; CDR2 reads SVGIG (reference sequence). The CDR3 consists of 18 residues. The CDR3: CAWSVPPATVPFTDTQYF. The CDR3 bases are TGTGCCTGGAGTGTACCCCCCGCGACAGTACCGTTCACAGATACGCAGTATTTT.

The V gene is TRBV13, the J gene TRBJ2-5; 8 positions agree with TRBD2. Germline CDR1 is PRHDT and CDR2 is FYEKMQ (reference sequence). This CDR3 has 15 residues. The V gene end was trimmed by 4 bases and the J gene end by 3 bases; junction bases not matched to a gene: 7. In DNA, the CDR3 is TGTGCCAGCAGCTACTCACTAGCGGCTAAAGAGACCCAGTACTTC. Its protein product is CASSYSLAAKETQYF.